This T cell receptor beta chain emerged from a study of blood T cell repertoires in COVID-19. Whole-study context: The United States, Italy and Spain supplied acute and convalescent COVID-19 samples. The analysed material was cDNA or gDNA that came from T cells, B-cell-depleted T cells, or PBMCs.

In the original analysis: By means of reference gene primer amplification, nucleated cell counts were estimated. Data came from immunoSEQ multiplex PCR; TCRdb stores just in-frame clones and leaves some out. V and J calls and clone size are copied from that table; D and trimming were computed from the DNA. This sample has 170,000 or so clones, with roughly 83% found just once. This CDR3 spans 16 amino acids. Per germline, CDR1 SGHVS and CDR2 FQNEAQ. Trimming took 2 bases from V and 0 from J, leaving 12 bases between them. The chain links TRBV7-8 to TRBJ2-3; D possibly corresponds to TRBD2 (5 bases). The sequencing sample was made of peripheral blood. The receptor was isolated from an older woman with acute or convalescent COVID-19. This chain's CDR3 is CASSLYKTGSTDTQYF. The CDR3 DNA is TGTGCCAGCAGCTTATACAAAACGGGAAGCACAGATACGCAGTATTTT.